Following are 22 T cell receptor beta chains from one sample sequenced in a study of control samples from healthy donors and cancer patients. TCRdb keeps only in-frame clones here, not all; method: immunoSEQ multiplex PCR. The repertoire holds approximately 100,000 clones, with roughly four fifths as singletons. Sequenced material: blood. Every receptor here comes from a man in his fifties or sixties in good health.

This chain uses TRBV15 with TRBJ2-5; TRBD2 matches at 9 bases. The trim removed 7 bases at V and 5 bases at J, leaving 8 bases unmatched. The CDR3 has 14 residues. Germline V gene data show CDR1 as LNHNV and CDR2 as YYDKDF (reference sequence). The CDR3 is CATMFSGRKETQYF. For the CDR3, the DNA is TGTGCCACCATGTTTAGCGGGAGAAAGGAGACCCAGTACTTC. The full variable domain, rest sourced from reference TRBV15 and TRBJ2-5, is DAMVIQNPRYQVTQFGKPVTLSCSQTLNHNVMYWYQQKSSQAPKLLFHYYDKDFNNEADTPDNFQSRRPNTSFCFLDIRSPGLGDTAMYLCATMFSGRKETQYFGPGTRLLVL.

This chain connects TRBV6-1 to TRBJ1-5; the D is unclear. Trimming cost V 1 base and J 6 bases, with 16 bases left between them. This CDR3 has 16 residues. Germline V gene sequence: CDR1 MNHNS, CDR2 SASEGT. As DNA, the CDR3 is TGTGCCAGCAGTGAAGTGACGGAATATGTGAGTCAGCCCCAGCATTTT. It encodes CASSEVTEYVSQPQHF.

In this sample, this clone turned up once. V gene TRBV3-1 (or the pseudogene TRBV3-2) combines with J gene TRBJ1-2; D ambiguous. The CDR3 has 16 residues. Looked up from germline, CDR1 is LGHDT and CDR2 is YNNKEL (reference sequence). V lost 0 bases and J 4 bases, leaving 15 bases between the germline ends. The CDR3 nucleotides are TGTGCCAGCAGCCAAGACCTCCAGGCGACCTTCTATGGCTACACCTTC. Encoded protein: CASSQDLQATFYGYTF.

CDR3 sequence: CASSLAQSAQSETQYF. The DNA for the CDR3 is TGTGCCAGCAGCTTAGCGCAGTCCGCCCAGTCAGAGACCCAGTACTTC. The chain has TRBV7-2 and TRBJ2-5; D is unclear. Looked up from germline, CDR1 is SGHTA and CDR2 is FQGNSA. CDR3 size: 16 residues. V lost 0 bases and J lost 4, with 15 bases in between.

This clone showed up just once. V and J are TRBV5-4 and TRBJ1-1; 7 bases are shared with TRBD1. The length of the CDR3 is 16 residues. Per the germline V gene, CDR1 is SGHNT and CDR2 is YYREEE (reference sequence). J lost 5 bases, V lost 1 base, and 11 bases had no gene match. Written as DNA, the CDR3 is TGTGCCAGCAGCTTGAAGGGAGGACAGGTCGGGACTGAAGCTTTCTTT. Translating gives CASSLKGGQVGTEAFF.

V and J are TRBV15 and TRBJ2-1; D possibly uses TRBD1 or TRBD2 (6 bases each). This CDR3 is built from 14 residues. CDR1 is LNHNV, CDR2 YYDKDF, per germline (reference sequence). V lost 9 bases and J 3 bases, leaving 15 bases between the germline ends. CDR3 sequence reads: CATTPRGLYNEQFF. CDR3 DNA: TGTGCCACTACACCCCGGGGGCTCTACAATGAGCAGTTCTTC.

The rearrangement uses TRBV5-6 and TRBJ1-6, with 7 nucleotides matching TRBD1. The length of the CDR3 is 17 residues. Germline V gene data show CDR1 as SGHDT and CDR2 as YYEEEE. V gave up 3 bases and J gave up 10 bases; unmatched junction bases: 16. The CDR3 spells CASSSRGTKGAQSPLHF. In nucleotides, the CDR3 is TGTGCCAGCAGCTCGAGGGGGACCAAGGGGGCGCAATCACCCCTCCACTTT.

The chain has TRBV9 and TRBJ2-2; the D gene could be TRBD1 or TRBD2 (5 bases each). CDR1 is SGDLS and CDR2 is YYNGEE in the germline V gene. The V gene lost 7 bases and the J gene lost 0 bases, with 16 bases spanning the gap. The length of the CDR3 is 16 residues. The CDR3 DNA is TGTGCCAGCCGCGCGCCCCGGGGCGCGAACACCGGGGAGCTGTTTTTT. It codes for CASRAPRGANTGELFF.

The gene calls are TRBV7-6 and TRBJ2-3, with D perhaps TRBD2 (6 bases). The V gene lost 4 bases and the J gene lost 0 bases, with 11 bases spanning the gap. The CDR3 spans 15 residues. The germline V gene encodes CDR1 SGHVS and CDR2 FNYEAQ. Written as DNA, the CDR3 is TGTGCCAGCAGCTCACTCGGGGGAAGCACAGATACGCAGTATTTT. Amino acids: CASSSLGGSTDTQYF.

This sequence joins TRBV9 and TRBJ2-7, with TRBD2 matching over 8 bases. The trim removed 0 bases at V and 4 bases at J, leaving 3 bases unmatched. Looked up from germline, CDR1 is SGDLS and CDR2 is YYNGEE. The CDR3 is made up of 14 amino acids. The CDR3 protein is CASSVGAGVYEQYF. In DNA, the CDR3 is TGTGCCAGCAGCGTAGGAGCGGGGGTGTACGAGCAGTACTTC.

The J gene is TRBJ1-6, the V gene TRBV7-2; 7 nucleotides align to TRBD1. The V segment lost 4 bases and the J segment 8 bases; nucleotides outside the gene matches: 2. CDR1 SGHTA and CDR2 FQGNSA come from the germline V gene. The length of the CDR3 is 13 residues. The CDR3 sequence: CASSSGQYSPLHF. For the CDR3, the DNA is TGTGCCAGCAGCTCGGGACAGTATTCACCCCTCCACTTT.

The rearrangement links TRBV10-2 to TRBJ1-4; 7 nucleotides agree with TRBD1. Trimming cost V 7 bases and J 8 bases; bases outside gene matches: 7. This CDR3 region has 13 residues. CDR1 is WSHSY, CDR2 SAAADI, per germline. Here the CDR3 DNA reads TGCGCCAGCATAGACAGGGAGGAAGAAAAACTGTTTTTT. Amino acids: CASIDREEEKLFF.

The rearrangement joins TRBV6-2 or TRBV6-3 to TRBJ1-6; possibly TRBD1 for D (6 bases). V was cut by 5 bases and J by 4 bases, with 12 bases left in between. The CDR3 spans 15 residues. Germline loops: CDR1 MNHEY, CDR2 SVGEGT. The CDR3 DNA sequence: TGTGCCAGCAGTGGGGACAATTGGTATAATTCACCCCTCCACTTT. Translation: CASSGDNWYNSPLHF.

The chain links TRBV28 to TRBJ2-1, with D uncertain. With 8 bases removed from V and 9 bases from J, the gap between germline ends came to 14 bases. The length of the CDR3 is 12 residues. Per germline, CDR1 MDHEN and CDR2 SYDVKM. The CDR3 DNA reads TGTGCCAGCGGCTCGCACGGTCGTGAGCAGTTCTTC. Protein sequence: CASGSHGREQFF.

The chain recombines TRBV15 with TRBJ1-5, with D possibly matching TRBD1 (6 bases). The V end lost 5 bases, the J end lost 9 bases, and 14 bases lay between the germline ends. CDR1 and CDR2 (germline): LNHNV, YYDKDF (reference sequence). The CDR3 totals 13 residues. The CDR3 DNA sequence: TGTGCCACCAGCCAGATCCAGGGGTGGCCCCAGCATTTT. Its protein is CATSQIQGWPQHF.

The chain has TRBV5-1 and TRBJ1-1; 12 bases agree with TRBD1. The CDR3 is 14 residues long. CDR1 and CDR2 (germline): SGHRS, YFSETQ. V trimming: 4 bases; J trimming: 10 bases; junction bases outside the gene matches: 8. DNA for the CDR3: TGCGCCAGCAGCGGAGAGGGACAGGGGGCGAGAGCTTTCTTT. It yields the protein CASSGEGQGARAFF.

The chain joins TRBV4-2 to TRBJ2-7, with a possible D match to TRBD1 (6 bases). Trimming took off 1 base at V and 3 bases at J, with 16 bases between the two ends. Germline V lookup: CDR1 LGHNA, CDR2 YNFKEQ. The CDR3 sequence is 16 residues long. In DNA form, the CDR3 reads TGTGCCAGCAGCCAAGTTGCAGGGGCGAACTTCTACGAGCAGTACTTC. Its protein is CASSQVAGANFYEQYF.

Only a few counts were recorded for this clone. This chain links TRBV30 with TRBJ1-2; a weak D match, TRBD1 (6 bases). This CDR3 contains 13 residues. The V gene lost 5 bases and the J gene lost 2 bases, with 12 bases spanning the gap. Germline V gene sequence: CDR1 GTSNPN, CDR2 SVGIG (reference sequence). The CDR3: CAWRTGRNYGYTF. Here the CDR3 DNA reads TGTGCCTGGCGTACAGGGCGAAACTATGGCTACACCTTC.

There are a few counts of this clone. The chain has TRBV5-1 and TRBJ2-5; D could derive from TRBD1 or TRBD2 (6 bases each). CDR1 and CDR2 (germline): SGHRS, YFSETQ. This CDR3 is built from 18 residues. Trimming pared 4 bases from V and 2 bases from J, leaving 24 bases between. This CDR3 is CASSRDISRGVQQETQYF. CDR3 nucleotides: TGCGCCAGCAGCCGCGACATCTCAAGGGGGGTTCAACAAGAGACCCAGTACTTC.

This clone has just one count. The V call is TRBV6-1, the J call TRBJ2-7; 14 bases match TRBD2. This CDR3 has 17 residues. Germline assignment: CDR1 MNHNS and CDR2 SASEGT. V shed 4 bases, J shed 0 bases, and the junction held 5 bases outside the gene matches. The CDR3 DNA is TGTGCCAGCAGTGGGACTAGCGGGGGGACCCCCTCCTACGAGCAGTACTTC. Encoded protein: CASSGTSGGTPSYEQYF.

The rearrangement uses TRBV19 and TRBJ2-5; 8 nucleotides align to TRBD1. Germline CDR1 is LNHDA and CDR2 is SQIVND (reference sequence). The CDR3 has 15 amino acids. J gave up 3 bases and V 4 bases, and 7 bases lay outside the gene matches. CDR3 loop: CASSNSGTGKETQYF. The CDR3 DNA reads TGTGCCAGTAGTAACTCCGGGACAGGTAAAGAGACCCAGTACTTC.

DNA for the CDR3: TGTGCCAGCTCACCACGACAGCGGGGGAGCTCCTACGAGCAGTACTTC. Residues: CASSPRQRGSSYEQYF. The chain employs TRBV18 and TRBJ2-7; 8 bases agree with TRBD2. The germline gives CDR1 KGHSH, CDR2 LQKENI. Trimming cost V 1 base and J 0 bases; bases outside gene matches: 5. This CDR3 region has 16 residues.